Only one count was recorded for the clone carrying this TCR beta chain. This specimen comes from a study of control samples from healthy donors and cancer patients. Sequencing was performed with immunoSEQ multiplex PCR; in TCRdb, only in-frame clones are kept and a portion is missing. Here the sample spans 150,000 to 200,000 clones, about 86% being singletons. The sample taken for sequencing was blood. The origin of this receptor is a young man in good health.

The CDR3 DNA reads as TGTGCCAGCAGTGAAGACAGGGCCCCCTACAATGAGCAGTTCTTC. Encoded protein: CASSEDRAPYNEQFF. The rearrangement joins TRBV6-1 to TRBJ2-1; possible D gene TRBD1, 6 bases. The CDR3 has 15 amino acids. Germline CDR1 is MNHNS and CDR2 is SASEGT. V was pared by 1 base and J by 2 bases, with 9 bases between.